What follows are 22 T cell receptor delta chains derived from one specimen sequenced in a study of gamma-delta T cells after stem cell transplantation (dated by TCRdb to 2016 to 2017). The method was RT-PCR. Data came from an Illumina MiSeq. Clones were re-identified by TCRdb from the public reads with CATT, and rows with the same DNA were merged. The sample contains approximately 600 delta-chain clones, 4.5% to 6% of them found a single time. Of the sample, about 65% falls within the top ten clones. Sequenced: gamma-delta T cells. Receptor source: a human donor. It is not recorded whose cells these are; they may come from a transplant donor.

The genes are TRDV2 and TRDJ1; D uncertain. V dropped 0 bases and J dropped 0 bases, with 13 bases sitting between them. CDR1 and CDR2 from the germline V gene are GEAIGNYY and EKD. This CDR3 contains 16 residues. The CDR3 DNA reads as TGTGCCTGTGACACCGTTACCTTGCGACACACCGATAAACTCATCTTT. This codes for CACDTVTLRHTDKLIF.

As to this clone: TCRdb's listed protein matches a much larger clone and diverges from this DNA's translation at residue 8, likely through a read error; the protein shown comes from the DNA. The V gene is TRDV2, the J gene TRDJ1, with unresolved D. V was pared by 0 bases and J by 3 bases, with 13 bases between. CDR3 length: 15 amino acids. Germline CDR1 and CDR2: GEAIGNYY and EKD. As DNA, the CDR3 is TGTGCCTGTGACACCGTCGGAACCGTGGCCGATAAACTCATCTTT. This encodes CACDTVGTVADKLIF.

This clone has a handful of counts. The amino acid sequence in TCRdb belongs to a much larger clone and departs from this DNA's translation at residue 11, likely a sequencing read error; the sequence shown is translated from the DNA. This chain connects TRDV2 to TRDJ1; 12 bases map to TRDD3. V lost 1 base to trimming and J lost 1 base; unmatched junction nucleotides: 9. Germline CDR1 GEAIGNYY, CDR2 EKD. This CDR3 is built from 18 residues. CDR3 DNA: TGTGCCTGTGACACACTTACTGGGGGATACAATGGCACCGATAAACTCATCTTT. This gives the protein CACDTLTGGYNGTDKLIF.

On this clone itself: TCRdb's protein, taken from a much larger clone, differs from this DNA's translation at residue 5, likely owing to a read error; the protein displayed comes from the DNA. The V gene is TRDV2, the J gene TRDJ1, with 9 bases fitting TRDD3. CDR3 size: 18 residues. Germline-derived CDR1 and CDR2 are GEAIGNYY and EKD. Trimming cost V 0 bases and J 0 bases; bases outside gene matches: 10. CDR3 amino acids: CACDTVLWGDTHTDKLIF. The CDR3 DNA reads TGTGCCTGTGACACCGTACTCTGGGGGGATACCCACACCGATAAACTCATCTTT.

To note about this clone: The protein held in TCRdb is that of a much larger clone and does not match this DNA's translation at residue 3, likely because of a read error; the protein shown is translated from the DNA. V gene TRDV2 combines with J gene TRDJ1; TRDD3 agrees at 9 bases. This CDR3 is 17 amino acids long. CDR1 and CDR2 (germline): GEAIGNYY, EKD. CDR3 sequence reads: CAGDAITGGQPSDKLIF. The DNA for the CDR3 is TGTGCCGGTGACGCGATTACTGGGGGACAACCGAGCGATAAACTCATCTTT.

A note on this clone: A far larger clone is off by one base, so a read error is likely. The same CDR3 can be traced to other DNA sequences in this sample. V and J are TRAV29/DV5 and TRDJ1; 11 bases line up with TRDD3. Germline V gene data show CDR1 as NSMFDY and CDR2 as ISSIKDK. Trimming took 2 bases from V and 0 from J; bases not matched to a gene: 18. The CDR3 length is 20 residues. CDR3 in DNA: TGTGCAGCAAGTGTTCCTACCACGTCCTACTGGGGGATATACACCGATAAACTCATCTTT. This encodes CAASVPTTSYWGIYTDKLIF.

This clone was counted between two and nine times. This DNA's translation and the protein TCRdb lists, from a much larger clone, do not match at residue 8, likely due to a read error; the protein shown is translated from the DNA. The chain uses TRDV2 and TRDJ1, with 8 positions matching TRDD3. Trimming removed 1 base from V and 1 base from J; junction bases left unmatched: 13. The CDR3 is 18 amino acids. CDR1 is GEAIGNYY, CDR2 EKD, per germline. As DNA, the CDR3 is TGTGCCTGTGACACTCTTCATCTCGTGGGGGATCTCACCGATAAACTCATCTTT. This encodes CACDTLHLVGDLTDKLIF.

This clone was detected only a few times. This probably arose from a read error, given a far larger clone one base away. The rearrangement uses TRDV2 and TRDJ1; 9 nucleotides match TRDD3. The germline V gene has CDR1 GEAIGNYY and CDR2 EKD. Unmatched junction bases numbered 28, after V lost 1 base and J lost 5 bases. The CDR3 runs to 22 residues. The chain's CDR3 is CACDTGPLTGGPRAEAIDKLIF. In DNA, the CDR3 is TGTGCCTGTGACACAGGGCCTTTAACTGGGGGACCCCGGGCCGAGGCCATTGATAAACTCATCTTT.

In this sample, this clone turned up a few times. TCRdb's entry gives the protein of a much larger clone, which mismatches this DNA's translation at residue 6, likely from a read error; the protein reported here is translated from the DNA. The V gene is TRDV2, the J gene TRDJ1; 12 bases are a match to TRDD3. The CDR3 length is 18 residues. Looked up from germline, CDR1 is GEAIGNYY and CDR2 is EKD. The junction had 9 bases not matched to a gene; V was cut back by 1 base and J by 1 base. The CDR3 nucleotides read TGTGCCTGTGACACACCTACTGGGGGATACATTGGCACCGATAAACTCATCTTT. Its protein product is CACDTPTGGYIGTDKLIF.

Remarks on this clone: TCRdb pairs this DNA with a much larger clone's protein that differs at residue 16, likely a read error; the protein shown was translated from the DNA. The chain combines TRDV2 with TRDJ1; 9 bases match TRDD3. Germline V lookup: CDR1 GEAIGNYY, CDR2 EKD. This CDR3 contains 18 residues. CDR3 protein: CACDPVLWGDTHTDKHIF. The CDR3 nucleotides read TGTGCCTGTGACCCCGTACTCTGGGGGGATACCCACACCGATAAACACATCTTT.

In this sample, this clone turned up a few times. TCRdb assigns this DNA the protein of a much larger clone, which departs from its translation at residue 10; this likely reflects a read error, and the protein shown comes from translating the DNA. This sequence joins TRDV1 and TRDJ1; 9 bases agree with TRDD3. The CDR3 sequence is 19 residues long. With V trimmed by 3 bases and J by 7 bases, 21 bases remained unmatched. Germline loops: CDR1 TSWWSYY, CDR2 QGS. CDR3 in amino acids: CALGDCPSYTGGPRSKLIF. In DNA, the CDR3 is TGTGCTCTTGGGGATTGTCCCTCCTACACTGGGGGACCCAGATCTAAACTCATCTTT.

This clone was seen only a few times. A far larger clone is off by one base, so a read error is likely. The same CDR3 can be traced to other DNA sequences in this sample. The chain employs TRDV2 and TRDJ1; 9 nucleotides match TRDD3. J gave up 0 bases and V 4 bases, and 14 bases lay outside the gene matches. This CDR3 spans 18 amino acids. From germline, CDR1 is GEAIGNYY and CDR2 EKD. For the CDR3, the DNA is TGTGCCTGTGATCCCGTACTCTGGGGGGATACCCACACCGATAAACTCATCTTT. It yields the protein CACDPVLWGDTHTDKLIF.

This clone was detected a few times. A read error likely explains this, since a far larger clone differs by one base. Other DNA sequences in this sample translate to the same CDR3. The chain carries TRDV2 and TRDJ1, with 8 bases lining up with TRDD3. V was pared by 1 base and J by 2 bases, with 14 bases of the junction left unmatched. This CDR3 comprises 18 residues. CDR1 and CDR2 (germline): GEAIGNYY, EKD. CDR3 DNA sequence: TGTGCCTGTGACACTCTTCATCCCGTGGGGGATCTTACCGATAAACTCATCTTT. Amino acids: CACDTLHPVGDLTDKLIF.

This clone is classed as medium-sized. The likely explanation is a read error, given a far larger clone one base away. CDR3 bases: TGTGCCCGTCTACTGGGGGAAAGCTCCTGGGACACCCGACAGATGTTTTTC. This translates into CARLLGESSWDTRQMFF. The chain couples TRDV2 to TRDJ3; 9 bases map to TRDD3. CDR1 and CDR2 (germline): GEAIGNYY, EKD. With V trimmed by 9 bases and J by 0 bases, 8 bases remained unmatched. The CDR3 runs 17 residues.

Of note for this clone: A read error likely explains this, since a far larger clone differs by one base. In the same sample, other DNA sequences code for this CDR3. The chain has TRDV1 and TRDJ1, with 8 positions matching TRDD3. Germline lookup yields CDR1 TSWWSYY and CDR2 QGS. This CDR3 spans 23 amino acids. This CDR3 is CALGTRAFRPPLGATMRSDKLIF. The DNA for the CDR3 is TGTGCCCTTGGGACCCGTGCATTTCGACCGCCACTGGGGGCTACTATGAGGTCCGATAAACTCATCTTT.

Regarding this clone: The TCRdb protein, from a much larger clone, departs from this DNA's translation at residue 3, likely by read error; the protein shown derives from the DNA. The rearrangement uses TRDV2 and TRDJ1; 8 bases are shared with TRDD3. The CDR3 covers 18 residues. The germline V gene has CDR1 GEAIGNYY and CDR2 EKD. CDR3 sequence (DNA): TGTGCCTATGACACTCTTCATCCCGTGGGGGATCTCACCGATAAACTCATCTTT. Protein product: CAYDTLHPVGDLTDKLIF.

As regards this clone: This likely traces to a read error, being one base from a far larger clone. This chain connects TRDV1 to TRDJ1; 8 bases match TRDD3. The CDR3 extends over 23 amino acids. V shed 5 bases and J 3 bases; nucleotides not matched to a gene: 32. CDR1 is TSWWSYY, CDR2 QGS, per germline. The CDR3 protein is CALGTRAFRPPLGATTRSDKLIF. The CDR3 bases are TGTGCTCTTGGGACCCGTGCATTTCGACCGCCACTGGGGGCTACTACGAGGTCCGATAAACTCATCTTT.

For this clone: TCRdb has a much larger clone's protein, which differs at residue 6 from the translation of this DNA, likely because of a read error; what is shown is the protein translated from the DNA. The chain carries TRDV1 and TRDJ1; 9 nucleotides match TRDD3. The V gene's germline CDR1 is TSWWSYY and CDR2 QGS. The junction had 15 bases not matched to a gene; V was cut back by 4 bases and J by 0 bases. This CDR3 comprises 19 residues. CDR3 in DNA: TGTGCTCTTGGGGTTTCTTCCTGGGGATACGGCGATTACACCGATAAACTCATCTTT. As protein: CALGVSSWGYGDYTDKLIF.

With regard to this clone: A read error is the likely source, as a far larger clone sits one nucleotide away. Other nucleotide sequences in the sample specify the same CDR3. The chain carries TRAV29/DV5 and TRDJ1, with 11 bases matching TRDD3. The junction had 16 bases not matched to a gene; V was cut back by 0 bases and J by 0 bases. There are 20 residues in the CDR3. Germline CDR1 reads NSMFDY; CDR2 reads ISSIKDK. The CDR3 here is CAASVPTTSYWGIYTDKLIF. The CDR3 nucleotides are TGTGCAGCAAGCGTTCCTACTACGTCCTACTGGGGGATATACACCGATAAACTCATCTTT.

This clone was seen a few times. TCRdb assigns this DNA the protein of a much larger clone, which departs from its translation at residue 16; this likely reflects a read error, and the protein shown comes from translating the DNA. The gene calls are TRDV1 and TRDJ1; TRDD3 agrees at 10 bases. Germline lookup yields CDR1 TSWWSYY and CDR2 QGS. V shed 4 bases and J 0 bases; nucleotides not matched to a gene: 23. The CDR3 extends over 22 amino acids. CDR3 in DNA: TGTGCTCTTGGGGTACCTATTCCCGTTCTGGGGGATAGGAGAGGGCACACCGATAAACTCATCTTT. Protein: CALGVPIPVLGDRRGHTDKLIF.

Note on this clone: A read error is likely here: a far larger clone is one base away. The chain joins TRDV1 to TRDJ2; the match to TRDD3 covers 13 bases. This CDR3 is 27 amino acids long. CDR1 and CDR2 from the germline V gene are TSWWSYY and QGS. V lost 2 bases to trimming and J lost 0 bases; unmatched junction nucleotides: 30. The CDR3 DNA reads TGTGCTCTTGGGGAATTACCACTTCCCCTTCCTACAATATACTGGGGGATACGCTCTGCTTTGACAGCACAACTCTTCTTT. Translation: CALGELPLPLPTIYWGIRSALTAQLFF.

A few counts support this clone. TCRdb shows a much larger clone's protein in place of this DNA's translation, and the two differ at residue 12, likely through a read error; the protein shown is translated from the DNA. The CDR3 DNA is TGTGCCTGTGACGCGATTACTGGGGGACAACCGGGCGATAAACTCATCTTT. Translation gives CACDAITGGQPGDKLIF. V usage is TRDV2 and J usage is TRDJ1; 9 bases map to TRDD3. V lost 3 bases to trimming and J lost 4 bases; unmatched junction nucleotides: 14. CDR3 length equals 17 residues. Germline V lookup: CDR1 GEAIGNYY, CDR2 EKD.